Listed below are T cell receptor beta chains from one sample, sequenced in a study of identical twins. TCRdb redid the calling of the 5' RACE reads with MiXCR, one entry per CDR3 protein. The sample contains roughly 1.6 million distinct CDR3 sequences, 32% of which appear only once. The sequenced sample was cord blood. These receptors were taken from a newborn girl in good health. CDR3s include the opening cysteine and the closing phenylalanine or tryptophan. A D gene is named only where the DNA matches it firmly. Size is stated for part of the rows, as once, few or many counts, or as a class when the clone is expanded.

-	TRBV2	TRBD1	TRBJ2-1	TGTGCCAGCAGGGGACAGGGAAGCGAGCAGTTCTTC	CASRGQGSEQFF
-	TRBV12-3/TRBV12-4	TRBD1	TRBJ1-2	TGTGCCAGCAGGTCGACCGGGACAGCGAACTATGGCTACACCTTC	CASRSTGTANYGYTF
-	TRBV5-1	TRBD1	TRBJ2-7	TGCGCCAGCAGCTGGGACAGGGCCTGCGAGCAGTACTTC	CASSWDRACEQYF
-	TRBV12-3/TRBV12-4	-	TRBJ2-7	TGTGCCAGCAGTTTTGGCAACATGCGGGATCCTCCCTACGAGCAGTACTTC	CASSFGNMRDPPYEQYF
-	TRBV7-8	-	TRBJ2-7	TGTGCCAGCAGCTTAGAGGGGCGGGTATCCTACGAGCAGTACTTC	CASSLEGRVSYEQYF
-	TRBV7-9	TRBD2	TRBJ2-7	TGTGCCAGCAGCTCCAGGACTAGCGGGGGGTACAATGAGCAGTACTTC	CASSSRTSGGYNEQYF
-	TRBV18	TRBD1	TRBJ2-7	TGTGCCAGCTCACCGGGGACAGTAGCCTCCTACGAGCAGTACTTC	CASSPGTVASYEQYF
-	TRBV10-3	TRBD1	TRBJ2-7	TGTGCCATCAGTGACACCGGGACAGGGGTTGGCGAGCAGTACTTC	CAISDTGTGVGEQYF
-	TRBV6-2/TRBV6-3	TRBD1	TRBJ1-2	TGTGCCAGCAGTTACTCACTCTCGACAGGGGACTATGGCTACACCTTC	CASSYSLSTGDYGYTF
few	TRBV13	-	TRBJ2-1	TGTGCCAGCAGCTTGGGTAGCGGTCTTGGCAATGAGCAGTTCTTC	CASSLGSGLGNEQFF
few	TRBV11-2	-	TRBJ2-4	TGTGCCAGCAGTTCCATACGTAGGGGAAACATTCAGTACTTC	CASSSIRRGNIQYF
few	TRBV28	TRBD2	TRBJ2-7	TGTGCCAGCACCTTGGGAGGGGCAAGCTACGAGCAGTACTTC	CASTLGGASYEQYF
once	TRBV20-1	TRBD1	TRBJ1-5	TGCAGTGCTTTGGACAGGTCGTCGCCCCAGCATTTT	CSALDRSSPQHF
-	TRBV27	-	TRBJ2-1	TGTGCCAGCAGTTTATCGGGGATGAGTGAGCAGTTCTTC	CASSLSGMSEQFF
-	TRBV6-1	-	TRBJ1-6	TGTGCCAGCAGTGAAGAGGGGGTATCCGGTTCACCCCTCCACTTT	CASSEEGVSGSPLHF
-	TRBV20-1	-	TRBJ1-3	TGCAGTGCTAGAGTCCCGGGCCGTCTCTCTGGAAACACCATATATTTT	CSARVPGRLSGNTIYF
-	TRBV20-1	-	TRBJ2-7	TGCAGTGCTAGAGATGGAATGAACGAGCAGTACTTC	CSARDGMNEQYF
-	TRBV5-1	-	TRBJ2-2	TGCGCCAGCAGCTTGGCCCGGTTAGGGGAGCTGTTTTTT	CASSLARLGELFF
-	TRBV29-1	TRBD1	TRBJ2-3	TGCAGCGCCAAGGGGGGACAGGGGCACACAGATACGCAGTATTTT	CSAKGGQGHTDTQYF
few	TRBV11-2	TRBD1	TRBJ2-1	TGTGCCAGCAGCCCACGAGGACAGGGAGGCAATGAGCAGTTCTTC	CASSPRGQGGNEQFF
few	TRBV12-3/TRBV12-4	TRBD1	TRBJ2-7	TGTGCCAGCAGTAGAACCGGGACAGACCCCTACGAGCAGTACTTC	CASSRTGTDPYEQYF
many	TRBV5-1	TRBD2	TRBJ2-1	TGCGCCAGCAGCTTTCGGGGACTAGCGGGAGGTAATGAGCAGTTCTTC	CASSFRGLAGGNEQFF
few	TRBV20-1	TRBD1	TRBJ1-6	TGCAGTGCCGGGCCAGGGACAGGGATGCAACCCCTCCACTTT	CSAGPGTGMQPLHF